This T cell receptor (beta chain) was recovered during a study of T cell responses to AZD1222 COVID-19 vaccine. Study-level points and caveats: Donors in the cohort were predominantly white British and more often female, and clonal diversity was possibly underestimated.

As for this clone: Its antigen remains unknown.

V was pared by 6 bases and J by 3 bases, with 9 bases between. There are 13 residues in the CDR3. Germline CDR1 and CDR2: SNHLY and FYNNEI. Profiled with immunoSEQ multiplex PCR; TCRdb holds only in-frame clones, not every one. This table has more than 100,000 clones, roughly 90% appearing once. The sample was peripheral blood, taken 28 days after the second AZD1222 dose. The chain couples TRBV2 to TRBJ1-5; D is possibly TRBD1 (5 bases). This receptor was identified in an adult who received the AZD1222 COVID-19 vaccine. CDR3 bases: TGTGCCAGCAGGGGGACCTACAATCAGCCCCAGCATTTT. Its translation is CASRGTYNQPQHF. The full variable domain, with the rest looked up from reference TRBV2 and TRBJ1-5, is EPEVTQTPSHQVTQMGQEVILRCVPISNHLYFYWYRQILGQKVEFLVSFYNNEISEKSEIFDDQFSVERPDGSNFTLKIRSTKLEDSAMYFCASRGTYNQPQHFGDGTRLSIL.